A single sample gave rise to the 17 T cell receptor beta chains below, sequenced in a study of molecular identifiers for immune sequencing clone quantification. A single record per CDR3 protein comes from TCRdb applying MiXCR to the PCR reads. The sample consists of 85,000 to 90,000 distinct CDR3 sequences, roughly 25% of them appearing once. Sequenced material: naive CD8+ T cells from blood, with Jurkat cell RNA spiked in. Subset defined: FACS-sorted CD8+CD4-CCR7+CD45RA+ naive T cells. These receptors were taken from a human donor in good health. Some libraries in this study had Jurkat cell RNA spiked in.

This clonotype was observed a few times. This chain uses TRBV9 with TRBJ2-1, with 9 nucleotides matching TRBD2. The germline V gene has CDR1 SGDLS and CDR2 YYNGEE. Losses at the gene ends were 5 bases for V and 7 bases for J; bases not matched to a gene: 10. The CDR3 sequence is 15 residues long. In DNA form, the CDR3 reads TGTGCCAGCAGTGATAGCGGGAGTTTTGATAATGAGCAGTTCTTC. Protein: CASSDSGSFDNEQFF.

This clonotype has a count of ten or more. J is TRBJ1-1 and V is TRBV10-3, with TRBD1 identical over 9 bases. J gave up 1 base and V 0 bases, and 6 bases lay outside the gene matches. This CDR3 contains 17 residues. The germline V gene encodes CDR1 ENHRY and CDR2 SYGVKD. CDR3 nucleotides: TGTGCCATCAGTGAGTCGACGGGACAGGGCAAGAACACTGAAGCTTTCTTT. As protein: CAISESTGQGKNTEAFF.

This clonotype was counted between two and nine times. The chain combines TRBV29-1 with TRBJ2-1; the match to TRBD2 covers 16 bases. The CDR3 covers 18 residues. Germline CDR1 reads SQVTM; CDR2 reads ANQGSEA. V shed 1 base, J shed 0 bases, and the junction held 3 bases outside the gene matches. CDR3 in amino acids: CSVEAGLAGGSSYNEQFF. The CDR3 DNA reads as TGCAGCGTTGAAGCGGGACTAGCGGGGGGGAGCTCCTACAATGAGCAGTTCTTC.

The CDR3 here is CASSQGVEGNYEQYF. As DNA, the CDR3 is TGCGCCAGCAGCCAAGGGGTGGAGGGAAACTACGAGCAGTACTTC. The chain combines TRBV4-3 with TRBJ2-7; TRBD2 is a possible D gene (6 bases). This CDR3 spans 15 amino acids. Germline CDR1 LGHNA, CDR2 YSLEER. Trimming took 1 base from V and 3 from J, leaving 13 bases between them.

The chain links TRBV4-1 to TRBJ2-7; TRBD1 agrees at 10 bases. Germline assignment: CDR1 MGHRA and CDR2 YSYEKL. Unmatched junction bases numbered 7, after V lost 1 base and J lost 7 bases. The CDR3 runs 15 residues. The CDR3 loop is CASSQGTGGTREQYF. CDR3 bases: TGCGCCAGCAGCCAAGGGACAGGGGGGACCCGGGAGCAGTACTTC.

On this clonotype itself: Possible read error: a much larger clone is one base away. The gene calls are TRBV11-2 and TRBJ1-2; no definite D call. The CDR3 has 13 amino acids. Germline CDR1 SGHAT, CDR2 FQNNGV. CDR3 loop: CASSLHANCGYTF. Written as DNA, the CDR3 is TGTGCCAGCAGCCTACACGCTAACTGTGGCTACACCTTC. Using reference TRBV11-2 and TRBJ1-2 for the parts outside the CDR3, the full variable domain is EAGVAQSPRYKIIEKRQSVAFWCNPISGHATLYWYQQILGQGPKLLIQFQNNGVVDDSQLPKDRFSAERLKGVDSTLKIQPAKLEDSAVYLCASSLHANCGYTFGSGTRLTVV.

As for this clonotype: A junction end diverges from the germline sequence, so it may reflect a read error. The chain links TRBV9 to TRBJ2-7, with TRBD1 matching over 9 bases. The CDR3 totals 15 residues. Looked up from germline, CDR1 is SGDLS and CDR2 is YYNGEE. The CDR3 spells CASSRGQGQTYELYF. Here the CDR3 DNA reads TGTGCCAGCAGCCGGGGACAGGGCCAAACCTACGAGCTGTACTTC. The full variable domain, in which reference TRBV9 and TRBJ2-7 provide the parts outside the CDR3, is DSGVTQTPKHLITATGQRVTLRCSPRSGDLSVYWYQQSLDQGLQFLIQYYNGEERAKGNILERFSAQQFPDLHSELNLSSLELGDSALYFCASSRGQGQTYELYFGPGTRLTVT.

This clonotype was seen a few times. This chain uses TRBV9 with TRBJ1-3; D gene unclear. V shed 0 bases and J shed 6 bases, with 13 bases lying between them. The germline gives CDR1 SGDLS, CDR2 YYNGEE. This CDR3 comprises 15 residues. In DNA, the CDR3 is TGTGCCAGCAGCGTAGAGCCGGCTGGGGAAAACACCATATATTTT. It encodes CASSVEPAGENTIYF.

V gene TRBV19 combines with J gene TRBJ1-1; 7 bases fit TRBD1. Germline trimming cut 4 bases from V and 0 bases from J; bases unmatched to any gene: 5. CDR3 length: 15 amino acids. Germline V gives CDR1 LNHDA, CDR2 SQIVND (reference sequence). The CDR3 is CASSTRTGVNTEAFF. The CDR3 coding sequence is TGTGCCAGTAGTACCCGGACAGGCGTGAACACTGAAGCTTTCTTT.

CDR3 sequence: CASSYNREGTDKNIQYF. In DNA, the CDR3 is TGTGCCAGCAGTTATAATAGAGAGGGCACCGACAAAAACATTCAGTACTTC. This sequence joins TRBV6-2 or TRBV6-3 and TRBJ2-4, with D possibly matching TRBD2 (5 bases). The V end was cut by 3 bases, the J end by 3 bases, with 18 bases between. CDR3 size: 17 residues. CDR1 and CDR2 from the germline V gene are MNHEY and SVGEGT.

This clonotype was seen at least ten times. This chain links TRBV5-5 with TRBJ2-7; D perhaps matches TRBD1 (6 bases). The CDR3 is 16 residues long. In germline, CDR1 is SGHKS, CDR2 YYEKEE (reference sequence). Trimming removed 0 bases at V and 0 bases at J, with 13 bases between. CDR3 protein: CASSLDQVRGSYEQYF. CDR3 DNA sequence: TGTGCCAGCAGCTTGGACCAGGTCAGGGGCTCCTACGAGCAGTACTTC.

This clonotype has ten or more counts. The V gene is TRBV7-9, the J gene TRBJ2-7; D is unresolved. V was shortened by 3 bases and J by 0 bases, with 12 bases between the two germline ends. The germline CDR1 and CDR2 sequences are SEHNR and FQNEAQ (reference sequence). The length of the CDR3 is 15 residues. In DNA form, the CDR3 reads TGTGCCAGCAGCTTTGCAGGCGCCAGCTCCTACGAGCAGTACTTC. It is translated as CASSFAGASSYEQYF. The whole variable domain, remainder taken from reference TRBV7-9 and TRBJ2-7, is DTGVSQNPRHKITKRGQNVTFRCDPISEHNRLYWYRQTLGQGPEFLTYFQNEAQLEKSRLLSDRFSAERPKGSFSTLEIQRTEQGDSAMYLCASSFAGASSYEQYFGPGTRLTVT.

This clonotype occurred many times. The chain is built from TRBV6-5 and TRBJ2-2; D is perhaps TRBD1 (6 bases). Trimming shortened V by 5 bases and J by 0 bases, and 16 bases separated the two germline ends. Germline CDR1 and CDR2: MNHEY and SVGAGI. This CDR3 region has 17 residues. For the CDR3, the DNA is TGTGCCAGCAGTAACAGGGATCCAGCCGCGAACACCGGGGAGCTGTTTTTT. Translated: CASSNRDPAANTGELFF.

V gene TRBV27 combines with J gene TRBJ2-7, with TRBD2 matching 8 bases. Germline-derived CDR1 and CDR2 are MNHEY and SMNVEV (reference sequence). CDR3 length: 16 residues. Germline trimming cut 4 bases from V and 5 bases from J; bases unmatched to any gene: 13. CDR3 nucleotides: TGTGCCAGCAGTTCCCTGGCGGTAGCGGGAATCGACGAGCAGTACTTC. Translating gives CASSSLAVAGIDEQYF.

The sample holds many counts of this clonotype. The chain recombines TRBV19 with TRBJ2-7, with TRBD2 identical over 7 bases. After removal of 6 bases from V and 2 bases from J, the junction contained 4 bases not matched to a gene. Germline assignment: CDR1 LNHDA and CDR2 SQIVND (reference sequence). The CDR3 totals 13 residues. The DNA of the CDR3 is TGTGCCAGTAGCCCTGCGGGGGCCTACGAGCAGTACTTC. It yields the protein CASSPAGAYEQYF. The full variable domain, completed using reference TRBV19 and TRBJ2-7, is DGGITQSPKYLFRKEGQNVTLSCEQNLNHDAMYWYRQDPGQGLRLIYYSQIVNDFQKGDIAEGYSVSREKKESFPLTVTSAQKNPTAFYLCASSPAGAYEQYFGPGTRLTVT.

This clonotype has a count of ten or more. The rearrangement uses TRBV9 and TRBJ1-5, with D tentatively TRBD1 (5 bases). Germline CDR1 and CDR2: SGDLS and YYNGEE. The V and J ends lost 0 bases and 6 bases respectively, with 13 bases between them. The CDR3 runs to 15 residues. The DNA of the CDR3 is TGTGCCAGCAGCGTAGGGGGGGGACTAGGTCAGCCCCAGCATTTT. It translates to CASSVGGGLGQPQHF.

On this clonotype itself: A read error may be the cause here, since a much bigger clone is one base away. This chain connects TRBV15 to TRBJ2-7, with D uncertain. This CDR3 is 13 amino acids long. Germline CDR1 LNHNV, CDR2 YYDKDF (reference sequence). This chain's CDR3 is CTTSRARDYEQYF. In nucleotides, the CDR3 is TGTACCACCAGCAGAGCTAGGGACTACGAGCAGTACTTC.